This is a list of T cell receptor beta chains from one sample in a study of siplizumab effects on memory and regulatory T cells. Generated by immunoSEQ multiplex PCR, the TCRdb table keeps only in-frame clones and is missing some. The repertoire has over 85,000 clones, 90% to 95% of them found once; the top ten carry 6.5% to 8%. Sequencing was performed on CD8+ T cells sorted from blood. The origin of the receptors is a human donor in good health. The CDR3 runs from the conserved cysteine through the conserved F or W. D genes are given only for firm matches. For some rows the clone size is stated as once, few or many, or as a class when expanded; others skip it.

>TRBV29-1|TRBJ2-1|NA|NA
CSVEHQVARAYNEQFF
TGCAGCGTTGAACACCAAGTAGCGAGGGCCTACAATGAGCAGTTCTTC
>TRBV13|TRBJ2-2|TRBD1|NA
CASSTGQYTGELFF
TGTGCCAGCAGCACGGGACAGTACACCGGGGAGCTGTTTTTT
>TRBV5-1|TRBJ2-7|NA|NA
CASSLVGYEQYF
TGCGCCAGCAGCTTGGTTGGCTACGAGCAGTACTTC
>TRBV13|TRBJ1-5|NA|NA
CASSLGLQPQHF
TGTGCCAGCAGCCTAGGACTTCAGCCCCAGCATTTT
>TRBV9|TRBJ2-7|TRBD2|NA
CASQLAGGAYEQYF
TGTGCCAGCCAACTAGCGGGGGGAGCCTACGAGCAGTACTTC
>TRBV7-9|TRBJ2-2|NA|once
CASSNIRESTTGELFF
TGTGCCAGCAGCAATATCCGGGAATCGACCACCGGGGAGCTGTTTTTT
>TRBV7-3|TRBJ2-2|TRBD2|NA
CASSSGLAGATGELFF
TGTGCCAGCAGCTCGGGACTAGCGGGTGCCACCGGGGAGCTGTTTTTT
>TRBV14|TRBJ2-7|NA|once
CASSLVSSYEQYF
TGTGCCAGCAGTCTAGTGAGCTCCTACGAGCAGTACTTC
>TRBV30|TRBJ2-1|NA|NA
CAWSVSGVYNEQFF
TGTGCCTGGAGTGTATCAGGGGTCTACAATGAGCAGTTCTTC
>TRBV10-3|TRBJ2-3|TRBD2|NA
CAISESWREEADTQYF
TGTGCCATCAGTGAGTCGTGGCGGGAGGAGGCAGATACGCAGTATTTT
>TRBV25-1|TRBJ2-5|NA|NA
CASSEGVEVQETQYF
TGTGCCAGCAGTGAGGGGGTTGAGGTTCAAGAGACCCAGTACTTC
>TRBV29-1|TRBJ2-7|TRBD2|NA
CSGGASGVDEQYF
TGCAGCGGGGGCGCTAGCGGGGTCGACGAGCAGTACTTC
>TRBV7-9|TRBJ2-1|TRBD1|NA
CASSLWGGQGFNEQFF
TGTGCCAGCAGCTTGTGGGGGGGACAGGGATTCAATGAGCAGTTCTTC
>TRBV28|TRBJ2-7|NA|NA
CASSLFPSLSGTQHEQYF
TGTGCCAGCAGCCTCTTCCCCTCCCTCAGCGGTACTCAGCACGAGCAGTACTTC
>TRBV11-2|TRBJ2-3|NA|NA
CASSVDPRETDTQYF
TGTGCCAGCAGCGTGGACCCCCGGGAGACAGATACGCAGTATTTT
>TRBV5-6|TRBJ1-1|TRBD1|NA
CASSLSTLQGSAGTEAFF
TGTGCCAGCAGCTTATCCACACTACAGGGGAGCGCGGGGACTGAAGCTTTCTTT
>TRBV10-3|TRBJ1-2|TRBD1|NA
CAISEGGGTNYGYTF
TGTGCCATCAGTGAGGGAGGGGGCACAAACTATGGCTACACCTTC
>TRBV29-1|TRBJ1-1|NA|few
CSVVEGQNTEAFF
TGCAGCGTTGTAGAAGGGCAGAACACTGAAGCTTTCTTT
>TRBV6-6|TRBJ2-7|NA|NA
CASRTDRHYEQYF
TGTGCCAGCAGGACGGACAGACACTACGAGCAGTACTTC
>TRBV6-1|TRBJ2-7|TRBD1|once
CASSESGTVSYEQYF
TGTGCCAGCAGTGAATCCGGGACAGTCTCCTACGAGCAGTACTTC
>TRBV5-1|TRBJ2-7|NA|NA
CASSFGGDTYEQYF
TGCGCCAGCAGCTTCGGAGGTGACACATACGAGCAGTACTTC
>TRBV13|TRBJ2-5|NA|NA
CASSLGGSKETQYF
TGTGCCAGCAGCTTAGGCGGCAGCAAAGAGACCCAGTACTTC
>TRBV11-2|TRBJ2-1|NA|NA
CASSFSGTYNEQFF
TGTGCCAGCAGCTTTAGCGGCACCTACAATGAGCAGTTCTTC
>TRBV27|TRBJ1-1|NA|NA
CASSSGNLNTEAFF
TGTGCCAGCAGTTCGGGAAACCTTAACACTGAAGCTTTCTTT
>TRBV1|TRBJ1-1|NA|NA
CTSSQDQETGDTEAFF
TGCACCAGCAGCCAAGATCAAGAGACAGGGGACACTGAAGCTTTCTTT
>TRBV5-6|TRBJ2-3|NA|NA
CASSLVGGSADTQYF
TGTGCCAGCAGCTTGGTCGGTGGGAGTGCAGATACGCAGTATTTT
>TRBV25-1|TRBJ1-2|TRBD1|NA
CASSSDREDYGYTF
TGTGCCAGCAGCTCGGACAGGGAGGACTATGGCTACACCTTC
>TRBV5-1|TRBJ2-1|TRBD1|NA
CASSSGTGGAYNEQFF
TGCGCCAGCAGCTCGGGGACAGGGGGCGCGTACAATGAGCAGTTCTTC
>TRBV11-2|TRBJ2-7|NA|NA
CASSLEGSGTYEQYF
TGTGCCAGCAGCTTAGAAGGTTCAGGCACCTACGAGCAGTACTTC
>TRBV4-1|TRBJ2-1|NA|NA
CASSGHNEDDEQFF
TGCGCCAGCAGCGGACACAATGAAGATGATGAGCAGTTCTTC
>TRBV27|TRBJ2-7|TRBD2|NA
CASSPGTSGSFEQYF
TGTGCCAGCAGCCCGGGGACTAGCGGGAGTTTTGAGCAGTACTTC
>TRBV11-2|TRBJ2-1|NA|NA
CASSLEVGQGSKFF
NA
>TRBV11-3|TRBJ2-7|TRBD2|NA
CASSSDILREGLAYEQYF
TGTGCCAGCAGCTCGGACATCCTGCGGGAGGGCCTCGCCTACGAGCAGTACTTC
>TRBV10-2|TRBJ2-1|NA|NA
CASSRGPSSYNEQFF
TGCGCCAGCAGCCGAGGGCCCAGCTCCTACAATGAGCAGTTCTTC
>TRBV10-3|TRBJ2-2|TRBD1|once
CAITPTWRGTGVTGELFF
TGTGCCATCACTCCTACGTGGAGGGGGACAGGGGTCACCGGGGAGCTGTTTTTT
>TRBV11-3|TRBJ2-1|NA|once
CASSLAHEQFF
TGTGCCAGCAGCTTAGCCCATGAGCAGTTCTTC